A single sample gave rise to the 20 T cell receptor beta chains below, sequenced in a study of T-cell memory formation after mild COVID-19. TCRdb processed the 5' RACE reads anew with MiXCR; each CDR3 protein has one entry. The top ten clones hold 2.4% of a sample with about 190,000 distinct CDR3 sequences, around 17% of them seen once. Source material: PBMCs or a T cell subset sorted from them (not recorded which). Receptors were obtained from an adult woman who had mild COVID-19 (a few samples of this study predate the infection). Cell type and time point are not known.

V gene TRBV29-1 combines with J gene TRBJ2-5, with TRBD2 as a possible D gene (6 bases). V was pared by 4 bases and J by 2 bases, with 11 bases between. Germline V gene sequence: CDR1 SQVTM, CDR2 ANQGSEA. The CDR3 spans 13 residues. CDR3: CSVGLGRQETQYF. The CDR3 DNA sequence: TGCAGCGTTGGTCTGGGGAGGCAAGAGACCCAGTACTTC. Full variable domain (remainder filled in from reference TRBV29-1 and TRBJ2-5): SAVISQKPSRDICQRGTSLTIQCQVDSQVTMMFWYRQQPGQSLTLIATANQGSEATYESGFVIDKFPISRPNLTFSTLTVSNMSPEDSSIYLCSVGLGRQETQYFGPGTRLLVL.

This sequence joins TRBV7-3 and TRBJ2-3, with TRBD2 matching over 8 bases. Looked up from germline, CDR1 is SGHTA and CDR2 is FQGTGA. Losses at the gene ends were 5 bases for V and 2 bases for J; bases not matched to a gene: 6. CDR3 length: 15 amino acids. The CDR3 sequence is CASSRGLAYTDTQYF. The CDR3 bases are TGTGCCAGCAGCCGCGGACTAGCTTACACAGATACGCAGTATTTT.

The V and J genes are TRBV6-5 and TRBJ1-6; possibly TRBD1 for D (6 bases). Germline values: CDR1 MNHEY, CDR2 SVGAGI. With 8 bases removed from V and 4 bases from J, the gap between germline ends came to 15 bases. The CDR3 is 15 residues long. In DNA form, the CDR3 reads TGTGCCAGCGGGTGGGGCAGGGGTTATAATTCACCCCTCCACTTT. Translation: CASGWGRGYNSPLHF.

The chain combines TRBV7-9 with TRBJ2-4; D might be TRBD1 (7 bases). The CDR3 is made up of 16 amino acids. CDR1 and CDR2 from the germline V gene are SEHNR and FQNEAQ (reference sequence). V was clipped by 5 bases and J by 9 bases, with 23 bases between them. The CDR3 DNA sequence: TGTGCCAGCAGCCCTACGGGTTCGCGGGACAGTAGCATTCAGTACTTC. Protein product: CASSPTGSRDSSIQYF.

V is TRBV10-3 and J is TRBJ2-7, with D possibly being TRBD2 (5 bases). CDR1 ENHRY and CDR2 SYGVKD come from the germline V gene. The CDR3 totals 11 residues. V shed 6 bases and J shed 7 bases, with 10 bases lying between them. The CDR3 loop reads CAISDYPEQYF. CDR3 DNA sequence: TGTGCCATCAGCGACTATCCTGAGCAGTACTTC.

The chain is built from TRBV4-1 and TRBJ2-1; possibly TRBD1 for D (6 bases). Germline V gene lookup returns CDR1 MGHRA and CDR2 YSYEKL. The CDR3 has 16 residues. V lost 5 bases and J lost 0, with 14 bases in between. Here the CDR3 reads CASSDRDKSSYNEQFF. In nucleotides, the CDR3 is TGCGCCAGCAGCGACCGGGACAAAAGCTCCTACAATGAGCAGTTCTTC.

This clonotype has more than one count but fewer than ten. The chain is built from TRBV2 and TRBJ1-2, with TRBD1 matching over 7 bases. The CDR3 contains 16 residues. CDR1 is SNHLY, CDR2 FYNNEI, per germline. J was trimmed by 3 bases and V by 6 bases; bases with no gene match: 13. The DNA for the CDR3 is TGTGCCAGCAGAAGACAGGGCCCCTCCCCTTACTATGGCTACACCTTC. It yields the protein CASRRQGPSPYYGYTF.

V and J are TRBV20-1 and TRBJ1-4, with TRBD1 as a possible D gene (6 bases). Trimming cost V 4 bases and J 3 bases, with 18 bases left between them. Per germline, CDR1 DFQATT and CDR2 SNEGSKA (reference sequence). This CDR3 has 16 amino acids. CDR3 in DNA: TGCAGTGCTACACTGCTGGGGGGCGCGCCTAATGAAAAACTGTTTTTT. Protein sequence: CSATLLGGAPNEKLFF.

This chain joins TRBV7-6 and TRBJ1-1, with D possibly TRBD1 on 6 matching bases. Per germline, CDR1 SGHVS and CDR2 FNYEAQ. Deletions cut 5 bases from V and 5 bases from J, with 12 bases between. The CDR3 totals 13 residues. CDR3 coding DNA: TGTGCCAGCAGCCGCAGGGGCAGTACTGAAGCTTTCTTT. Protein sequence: CASSRRGSTEAFF.

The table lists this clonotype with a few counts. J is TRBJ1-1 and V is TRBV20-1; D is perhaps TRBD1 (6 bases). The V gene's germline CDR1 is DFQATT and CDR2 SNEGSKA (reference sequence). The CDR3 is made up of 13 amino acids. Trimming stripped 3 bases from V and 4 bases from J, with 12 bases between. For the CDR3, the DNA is TGCAGTGCTAGGGGGATCAGGGGCACTGAAGCTTTCTTT. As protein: CSARGIRGTEAFF.

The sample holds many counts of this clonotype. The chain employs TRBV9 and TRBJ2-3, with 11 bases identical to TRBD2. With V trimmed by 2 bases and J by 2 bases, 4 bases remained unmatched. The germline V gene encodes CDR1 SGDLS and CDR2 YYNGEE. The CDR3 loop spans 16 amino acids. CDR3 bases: TGTGCCAGCAGCGTGACTAGCGGGGCGCACACAGATACGCAGTATTTT. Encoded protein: CASSVTSGAHTDTQYF.

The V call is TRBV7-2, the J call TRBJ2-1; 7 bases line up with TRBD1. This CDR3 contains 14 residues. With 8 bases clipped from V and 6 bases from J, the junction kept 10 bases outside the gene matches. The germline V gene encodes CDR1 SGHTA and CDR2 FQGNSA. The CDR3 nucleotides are TGTGCCAGCCTAACAAGGGACAGACTCAATGAGCAGTTCTTC. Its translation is CASLTRDRLNEQFF.

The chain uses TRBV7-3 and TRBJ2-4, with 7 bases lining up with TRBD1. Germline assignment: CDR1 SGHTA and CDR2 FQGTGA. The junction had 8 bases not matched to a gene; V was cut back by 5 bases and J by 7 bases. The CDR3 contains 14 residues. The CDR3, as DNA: TGTGCCAGCAGCCCCGGACAGGCCGTGAACATTCAGTACTTC. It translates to CASSPGQAVNIQYF.

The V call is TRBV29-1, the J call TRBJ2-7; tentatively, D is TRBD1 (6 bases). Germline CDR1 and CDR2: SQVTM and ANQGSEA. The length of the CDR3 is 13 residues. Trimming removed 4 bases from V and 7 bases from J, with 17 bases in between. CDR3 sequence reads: CSVGAGDSDEQYF. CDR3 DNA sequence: TGCAGCGTTGGGGCAGGGGATTCGGATGAGCAGTACTTC.

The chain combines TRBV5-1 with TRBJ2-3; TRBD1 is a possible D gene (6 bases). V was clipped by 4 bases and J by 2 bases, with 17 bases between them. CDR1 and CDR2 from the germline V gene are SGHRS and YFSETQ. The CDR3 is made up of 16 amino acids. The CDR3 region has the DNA TGCGCCAGCAGCCCACCCGAGACAGGATCCACAGATACGCAGTATTTT. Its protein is CASSPPETGSTDTQYF.

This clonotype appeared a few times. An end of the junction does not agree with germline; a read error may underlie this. CDR3 loop: CPSSLGGDGYTF. The CDR3 DNA reads TGTCCCAGCAGCTTGGGGGGGGACGGCTACACCTTC. The rearrangement links TRBV7-9 to TRBJ1-2; D might be TRBD1 (5 bases). This CDR3 has 12 amino acids. Germline CDR1 is SEHNR and CDR2 is FQNEAQ (reference sequence).

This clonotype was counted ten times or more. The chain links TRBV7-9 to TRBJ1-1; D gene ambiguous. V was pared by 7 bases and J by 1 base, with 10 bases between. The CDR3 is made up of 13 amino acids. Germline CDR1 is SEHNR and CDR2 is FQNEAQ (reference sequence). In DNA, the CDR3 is TGTGCCAGCACCGACGTAGGGAACACTGAAGCTTTCTTT. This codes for CASTDVGNTEAFF.

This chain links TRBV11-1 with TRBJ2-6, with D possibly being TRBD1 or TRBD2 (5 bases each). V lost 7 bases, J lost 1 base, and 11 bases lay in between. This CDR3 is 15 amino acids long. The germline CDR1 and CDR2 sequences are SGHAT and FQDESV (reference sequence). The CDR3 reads CASTPWGSGANVLTF. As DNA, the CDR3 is TGTGCCAGCACACCCTGGGGGTCTGGGGCCAACGTCCTGACTTTC.

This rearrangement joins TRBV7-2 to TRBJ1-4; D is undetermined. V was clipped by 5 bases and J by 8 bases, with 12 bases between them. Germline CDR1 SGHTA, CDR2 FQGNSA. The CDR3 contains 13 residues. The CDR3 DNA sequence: TGTGCCAGCAGCCCTACCTCCACGGAAAAACTGTTTTTT. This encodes CASSPTSTEKLFF.

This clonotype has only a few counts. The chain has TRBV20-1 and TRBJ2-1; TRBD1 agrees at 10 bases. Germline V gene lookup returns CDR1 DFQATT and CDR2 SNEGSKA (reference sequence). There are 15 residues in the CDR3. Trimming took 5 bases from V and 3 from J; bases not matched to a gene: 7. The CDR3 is CSALRRDRGYNEQFF. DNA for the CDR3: TGCAGTGCTCTGAGACGGGACAGGGGCTACAATGAGCAGTTCTTC.